Listed here are 8 T cell receptor beta chains from one sample, sequenced in a study of CD8+ T cells in alopecia areata. Sequencing used cDNA as its template, made by extracting RNA and reverse transcribing it. Libraries were prepared by immunoSEQ multiplex PCR; TCRdb keeps only in-frame clonotypes and omits some of them. The sample consists of fewer than 200,000 clones, about 54% of them appearing once. Stated treatment: oral pan-JAK inhibitor, 5-10 mg twice daily. The source material was CD4+ T cells sorted from blood, sampled at approximately week 56, from a patient treated with tofacitinib. The receptors were sampled from a human donor with alopecia areata.

V gene TRBV19 combines with J gene TRBJ1-2; 10 bases line up with TRBD1. With 3 bases clipped from V and 4 bases from J, the junction kept 14 bases outside the gene matches. Germline CDR1 and CDR2: LNHDA and SQIVND (reference sequence). The CDR3 covers 18 residues. CDR3 nucleotide sequence: TGTGCCAGTAGTATTTCAGGACAGGGGGAATTCGGCATCTATGGCTACACCTTC. As protein: CASSISGQGEFGIYGYTF. Complete variable domain (other parts from reference TRBV19 and TRBJ1-2): DGGITQSPKYLFRKEGQNVTLSCEQNLNHDAMYWYRQDPGQGLRLIYYSQIVNDFQKGDIAEGYSVSREKKESFPLTVTSAQKNPTAFYLCASSISGQGEFGIYGYTFGSGTRLTVV.

This chain links TRBV6-5 with TRBJ2-7; unclear D gene. V was trimmed by 6 bases and J by 4 bases, leaving 10 bases between them. The CDR3 loop spans 12 amino acids. Germline-derived CDR1 and CDR2 are MNHEY and SVGAGI. CDR3 DNA: TGTGCCAGCAGGAGGACGGTATACGAGCAGTACTTC. Protein product: CASRRTVYEQYF.

The V and J genes are TRBV7-2 and TRBJ2-5, with 9 bases identical to TRBD1. The CDR3 is made up of 15 amino acids. Germline trimming cut 4 bases from V and 5 bases from J; bases unmatched to any gene: 8. Germline values: CDR1 SGHTA, CDR2 FQGNSA. CDR3 loop: CASSSPHTGGETQYF. CDR3 coding DNA: TGTGCCAGCAGCTCTCCCCATACAGGGGGCGAGACCCAGTACTTC.

The V call is TRBV14, the J call TRBJ2-1; D is possibly TRBD1 (7 bases). V shed 4 bases and J shed 3 bases, with 13 bases lying between them. The CDR3 has 15 residues. Germline CDR1 and CDR2: SGHDN and FVKESK. The CDR3 protein is CASSPGGLLYNEQFF. The DNA for the CDR3 is TGTGCCAGCAGCCCAGGGGGGCTACTCTACAATGAGCAGTTCTTC.

The chain recombines TRBV4-1 with TRBJ1-6; D is unclear. This CDR3 spans 18 amino acids. CDR1 and CDR2 (germline): MGHRA, YSYEKL. Trimming removed 2 bases from V and 0 bases from J, with 14 bases in between. In nucleotides, the CDR3 is TGCGCCAGCAGCCAATTAGTTCACAGCAGCTCCTATAATTCACCCCTCCACTTT. Translation: CASSQLVHSSSYNSPLHF.

V is TRBV2 and J is TRBJ2-2, with a weak D call TRBD2 (5 bases). CDR3 length: 15 residues. The germline V and J ends were trimmed by 5 bases and 3 bases, with 13 bases remaining between them. Germline CDR1 reads SNHLY; CDR2 reads FYNNEI. The CDR3 DNA sequence: TGTGCCAGCAGTCGGGAACCGGCGGACACCGGGGAGCTGTTTTTT. This gives the protein CASSREPADTGELFF.

This clone was seen a few times. The chain recombines TRBV29-1 with TRBJ1-2; 7 nucleotides match TRBD1. The CDR3 sequence is 13 residues long. Germline V gives CDR1 SQVTM, CDR2 ANQGSEA. V was clipped by 7 bases and J by 4 bases; unmatched bases: 9. The CDR3 loop reads CSAQDRSFYGYTF. For the CDR3, the DNA is TGCAGCGCCCAGGACAGGTCCTTCTATGGCTACACCTTC.

The chain recombines TRBV29-1 with TRBJ2-2; D perhaps matches TRBD1 (6 bases). Trimming stripped 5 bases from V and 9 bases from J, with 13 bases between. The CDR3 has 12 amino acids. CDR1 and CDR2 from the germline V gene are SQVTM and ANQGSEA. CDR3 amino acids: CSVFGQSRELFF. For the CDR3, the DNA is TGCAGCGTTTTTGGACAGTCCAGGGAGCTGTTTTTT.